Listed below are T cell receptor beta chains from one sample, sequenced in a study of shared clonotypes between healthy human individuals. Sequencing used immunoSEQ multiplex PCR; TCRdb keeps in-frame clones, though not all of them. Counted here are some 2,000,000 clones, around 95% occurring once; the ten biggest clones make up roughly 0.13%. The sample comprised naive CD4+ T cells sorted from blood. The receptor source for this set is a man younger than 35 in good health. Each CDR3 is given with its conserved first and last residue. The D gene is left open where the match is weak. Size is stated for part of the rows, as once, few or many counts, or as a class when the clone is expanded.

d_call j_call v_call clone_size cdr3_nt cdr3_aa
TRBD1 TRBJ2-7 TRBV5-1 many TGCGCCAGCAGCCAGGACAGGGGAAACGAGCAGTACTTC CASSQDRGNEQYF
- TRBJ1-1 TRBV30 - TGTGCCTGGAGTGCTTATACTGAAGCTTTCTTT CAWSAYTEAFF
- TRBJ2-5 TRBV6-1 - TGTGCCAGCAGTGAAGCGGCCCTAGCACGGTACTTC CASSEAALARYF
TRBD2 TRBJ2-5 TRBV7-8 - TGTGCCAGCAGCTTCAGACTAGCGGGGGGAGAGACCCAGTACTTC CASSFRLAGGETQYF
- TRBJ2-1 TRBV30 - TGTGCCTGGACCGGGGGTTTATCCTACAATGAGCAGTTCTTC CAWTGGLSYNEQFF
TRBD1 TRBJ2-5 TRBV6-6 - TGTGCCAGCAGCCTCTACCGACAGGGGGAGACCCAGTACTTC CASSLYRQGETQYF
- TRBJ2-3 TRBV5-5 - TGTGCCAGCAGCTTGGAGTACAGGCGGAGTCCAGATACGCAGTATTTT CASSLEYRRSPDTQYF
- TRBJ2-7 TRBV11-3 - TGTGCCAGCAGCTTAGGAGGGAGCTCCTACGAGCAGTACTTC CASSLGGSSYEQYF
- TRBJ2-1 TRBV25-1 - TGTGCCAGCAGTGTTAGCGGCTCCTACAATGAGCAGTTCTTC CASSVSGSYNEQFF
TRBD2 TRBJ2-3 TRBV5-4 - TGTGCCAGCAGCCCTCCGGGACTAGCAGGTGATACGCAGTATTTT CASSPPGLAGDTQYF
TRBD1 TRBJ1-6 TRBV4-1 - TGCGCCAGCAGACCCTGGGGGACAGAAAATTCACCCCTCCACTTT CASRPWGTENSPLHF
- TRBJ2-3 TRBV4-3 once TGCGCCAGCAGCCAAGTAACCGGAAGCACAGATACGCAGTATTTT CASSQVTGSTDTQYF
- TRBJ2-2 TRBV13 - TGTGCCAGCAGCTTAACAGGTGGCAGCCTATACACCGGGGAGCTGTTTTTT CASSLTGGSLYTGELFF
TRBD1 TRBJ2-5 TRBV27 - TGTGCCAGCAGAAAATACACGACAGGGGGCCAAGAGACCCAGTACTTC CASRKYTTGGQETQYF
- TRBJ1-2 TRBV4-1 - TGCGCCAGCAGCCAAGACTGGGGGCGGGTTACCTTC CASSQDWGRVTF
- TRBJ2-4 TRBV4-3 - TGCGCCAGCAGCCAAGCTGTAAGAAACATTCAGTACTTC CASSQAVRNIQYF
- TRBJ2-2 TRBV10-1 - TGCGCCAGCAGTACGGTCACCGGGGAGCTGTTTTTT CASSTVTGELFF
TRBD2 TRBJ2-1 TRBV28 - TGTGCCAGCAGTCCAAGCGGACTAGCGTTTTACAATGAGCAGTTCTTC CASSPSGLAFYNEQFF
- TRBJ1-5 TRBV2 - TGTGCCAGCAGTTTTCGCCCTTACAGTGATGGGAATCAGCCCCAGCATTTT CASSFRPYSDGNQPQHF
- TRBJ1-1 TRBV18 - TGTGCCAGCTCATCGGGCTTGAACACTGAAGCTTTCTTT CASSSGLNTEAFF
- TRBJ2-7 TRBV5-4 - TGTGCCAGCAGCCCCGGGGGACGGAACGAGCAGTACTTC CASSPGGRNEQYF
TRBD1 TRBJ1-1 TRBV5-1 - TGCGCCAGCAGGTATACAGGGGGCACTGAAGCTTTCTTT CASRYTGGTEAFF
- TRBJ1-5 TRBV6-1 - TGTGCCAGCAGTGACCCGGTCATCCTTCATCAGCCCCAGCATTTT CASSDPVILHQPQHF
TRBD1 TRBJ2-7 TRBV6-5 - TGTGCCAGCAGTTTGGACAGGGTGGAGCAGTACTTC CASSLDRVEQYF
TRBD1 TRBJ1-4 TRBV30 once TGTGCCTGGAGTGGCATCGACAGGGGGGGGGAAAAACTGTTTTTT CAWSGIDRGGEKLFF
TRBD1 TRBJ2-7 TRBV6-6 - TGTGCCAGCAGTTACCCCCAGACAGGGGGTTCGGGCGAGCAGTACTTC CASSYPQTGGSGEQYF
- TRBJ1-1 TRBV30 - TGTGCCTGGAGTGGGGAACGGGGTAGGGGAACTGAAGCTTTCTTT CAWSGERGRGTEAFF
- TRBJ2-7 TRBV2 - TGTGCCAGTACCCCGAGGGACGTGGCCTACGAGCAGTACTTC CASTPRDVAYEQYF
- TRBJ1-2 TRBV7-2 - TGTGCCAGCAGCTTAGGGACAGTTGTAAGTGGCTACACCTTC CASSLGTVVSGYTF
- TRBJ1-5 TRBV6-6 - TGTGCCAGCACGGAGGGATCGAGCAATCAGCCCCAGCATTTT CASTEGSSNQPQHF
TRBD2 TRBJ2-7 TRBV7-2 - TGTGCCAGCGCGCGGGGACTAGCGGGATGGGAGCAGTACTTC CASARGLAGWEQYF
- TRBJ1-2 TRBV2 - TGTGCCAGCAGTGTAGGACTATCCTATGGCTACACCTTC CASSVGLSYGYTF
TRBD1 TRBJ1-2 TRBV18 few TGTGCCAGCTCACCAAGTACAGGGGATGGCTACACCTTC CASSPSTGDGYTF
TRBD1 TRBJ1-3 TRBV5-1 - TGCGCCAGCAGCTCCGGGACAGGGGGTGGAAACACCATATATTTT CASSSGTGGGNTIYF
- TRBJ1-6 TRBV28 - TGTGCCAGCAGTTTACAGAGCTCCTATAATTCACCCCTCCACTTT CASSLQSSYNSPLHF
- TRBJ2-3 TRBV6-6 - TGTGCCAGCAGTTTGAGCGACCGGGGAGATACGCAGTATTTT CASSLSDRGDTQYF
- TRBJ2-5 TRBV7-2 - TGTGCCAGCAGCTCGGCCCCAGAGACCCAGTACTTC CASSSAPETQYF
- TRBJ1-1 TRBV4-1 once TGCGCCAGCAGCCGTATGCCAGTGATGAACACTGAAGCTTTCTTT CASSRMPVMNTEAFF
- TRBJ1-6 TRBV19 - TGTGCCAGTAGTATGGTCAGGTCAGACCTCCCCCTCCACTTT CASSMVRSDLPLHF
- TRBJ2-7 TRBV7-2 - TGTGCCAGCAGCTTAAGGACTACCTACGAGCAGTACTTC CASSLRTTYEQYF
- TRBJ2-5 TRBV6-4 once TGTGCCAGCAGTGAGAAGGCTCCTCGCAATGCCCAGTACTTC CASSEKAPRNAQYF
- TRBJ2-5 TRBV6-6 - TGTGCCAGCGGGGCCACCGGCGGTCAAGAGACCCAGTACTTC CASGATGGQETQYF